The 7 T cell receptor beta chains below come from one sample, sequenced in a study of T-cell reconstitution after alpha-beta-depleted transplantation in children. Construction of the TCRbeta library involved unique molecular identifiers. Using its own MiXCR run on the PCR reads, TCRdb lists one record per CDR3 protein. The table shows over 200,000 distinct CDR3 sequences, with roughly 8.1% occurring only once. Sample: PBMCs, mostly from graft donor cells, taken 360 days after TCRalphabeta/CD19-depleted stem cell transplant. These receptors came from a male patient aged 2-10 years who had a stem cell transplant for acute myeloid leukemia, so the T cells may come from the graft donor.

This clonotype came up many times. The chain couples TRBV29-1 to TRBJ1-1; D unclear. CDR1 and CDR2 (germline): SQVTM, ANQGSEA. The CDR3 runs to 11 residues. V lost 2 bases and J 10 bases, leaving 11 bases between the germline ends. Here the CDR3 reads CSVEYISVAFF. As DNA, the CDR3 is TGCAGCGTTGAATACATCTCGGTAGCTTTCTTT.

A few counts support this clonotype. The genes are TRBV29-1 and TRBJ1-1, with 8 bases identical to TRBD1. This CDR3 has 14 amino acids. The V gene's germline CDR1 is SQVTM and CDR2 ANQGSEA. Trimming removed 7 bases from V and 5 bases from J; junction bases left unmatched: 12. The CDR3 nucleotides read TGCAGCGCCAGCCGAGGACAGGGTTGGACTGAAGCTTTCTTT. Translating it yields CSASRGQGWTEAFF.

CDR3 sequence (DNA): TGCAGTAAGGGACAGTCGAACACTGAAGCTTTCTTT. Its translation: CSKGQSNTEAFF. This chain connects TRBV20-1 to TRBJ1-1; 7 bases align to TRBD1. The CDR3 has 12 amino acids. Germline V lookup: CDR1 DFQATT, CDR2 SNEGSKA (reference sequence). V gave up 8 bases and J gave up 1 base; unmatched junction bases: 4.

Ten or more counts support this clonotype. V is TRBV7-9 and J is TRBJ2-5, with 9 bases aligning to TRBD1. Germline V gives CDR1 SEHNR, CDR2 FQNEAQ (reference sequence). This CDR3 comprises 14 residues. V was clipped by 5 bases and J by 5 bases; unmatched bases: 6. The CDR3, as DNA: TGTGCCAGCAGCCCACAGGGGGCTGGGGAGACCCAGTACTTC. Protein product: CASSPQGAGETQYF.

This clonotype was recorded many times. The chain uses TRBV27 and TRBJ2-1, with D tentatively TRBD1 (7 bases). With 3 bases removed from V and 9 bases from J, the gap between germline ends came to 12 bases. The CDR3 loop spans 13 amino acids. The germline V gene encodes CDR1 MNHEY and CDR2 SMNVEV (reference sequence). In nucleotides, the CDR3 is TGTGCCAGCAGTTTTAGCCAGGGGGGTGAGCAGTTCTTC. This encodes CASSFSQGGEQFF.

This clonotype has ten or more counts. This rearrangement joins TRBV5-1 to TRBJ2-2; no definite D call. From germline, CDR1 is SGHRS and CDR2 YFSETQ. Trimming cost V 4 bases and J 5 bases, with 9 bases left between them. The CDR3 sequence is 13 residues long. The CDR3 here is CASSAPGTGELFF. DNA for the CDR3: TGCGCCAGCAGCGCACCAGGAACCGGGGAGCTGTTTTTT.

This clonotype was counted a few times. The chain has TRBV20-1 and TRBJ2-1, with 10 nucleotides matching TRBD1. Germline CDR1 reads DFQATT; CDR2 reads SNEGSKA (reference sequence). There are 14 residues in the CDR3. The CDR3, as DNA: TGCAACTGGGGGACCCGGACAGGGGGCAATGAGCAGTTCTTC. Its protein product is CNWGTRTGGNEQFF.